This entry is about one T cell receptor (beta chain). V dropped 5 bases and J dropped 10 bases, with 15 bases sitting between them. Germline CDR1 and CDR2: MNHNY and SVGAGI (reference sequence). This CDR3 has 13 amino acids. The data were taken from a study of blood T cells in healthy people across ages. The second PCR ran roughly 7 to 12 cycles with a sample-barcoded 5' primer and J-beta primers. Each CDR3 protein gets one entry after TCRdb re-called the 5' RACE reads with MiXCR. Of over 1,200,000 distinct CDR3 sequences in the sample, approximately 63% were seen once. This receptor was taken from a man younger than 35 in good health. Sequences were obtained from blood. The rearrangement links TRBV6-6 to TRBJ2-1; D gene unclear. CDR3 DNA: TGTGCCAGCAGTCACCCGGTAGCCGGGGAGCAGTTCTTC. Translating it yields CASSHPVAGEQFF.